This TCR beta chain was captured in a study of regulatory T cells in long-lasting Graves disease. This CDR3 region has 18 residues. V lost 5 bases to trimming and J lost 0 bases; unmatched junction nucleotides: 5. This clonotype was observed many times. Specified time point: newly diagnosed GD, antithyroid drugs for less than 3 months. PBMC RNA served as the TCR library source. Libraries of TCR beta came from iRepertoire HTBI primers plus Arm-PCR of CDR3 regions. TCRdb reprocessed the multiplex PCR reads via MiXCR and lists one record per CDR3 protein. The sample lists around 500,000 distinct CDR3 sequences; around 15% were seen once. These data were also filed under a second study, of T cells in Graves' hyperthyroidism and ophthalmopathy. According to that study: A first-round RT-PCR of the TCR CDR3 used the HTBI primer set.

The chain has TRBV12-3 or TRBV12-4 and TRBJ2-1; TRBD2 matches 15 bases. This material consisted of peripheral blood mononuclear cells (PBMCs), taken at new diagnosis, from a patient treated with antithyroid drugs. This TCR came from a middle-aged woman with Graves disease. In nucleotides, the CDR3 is TGTGCCAGCAGTCAGGGGACTAGCGGGGGGAGCTCCTACAATGAGCAGTTCTTC. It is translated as CASSQGTSGGSSYNEQFF.